The source of this T cell receptor beta chain is a study of blood T cell repertoires in COVID-19. On the study more broadly: Spain, Italy and the United States supplied samples that represented acute and convalescent COVID-19.

Sequenced by immunoSEQ multiplex PCR; TCRdb stores in-frame clones only, minus some. This sample carries tens of thousands of clones, about 80% of them seen once, and the ten largest clones take around 28%. There are 17 residues in the CDR3. CDR1 is LGHDT, CDR2 YNNKEL, per germline (reference sequence). V was cut by 0 bases and J by 2 bases, with 15 bases left in between. The source is a human donor in a cohort sampled during active COVID-19. Material: peripheral blood. The chain carries TRBV3-1 (or the pseudogene TRBV3-2) and TRBJ2-3; D is perhaps TRBD2 (6 bases). The CDR3 nucleotides read TGTGCCAGCAGCCAAGAGAGAGTAGCGGCCTTCACAGATACGCAGTATTTT. Amino acid sequence: CASSQERVAAFTDTQYF.